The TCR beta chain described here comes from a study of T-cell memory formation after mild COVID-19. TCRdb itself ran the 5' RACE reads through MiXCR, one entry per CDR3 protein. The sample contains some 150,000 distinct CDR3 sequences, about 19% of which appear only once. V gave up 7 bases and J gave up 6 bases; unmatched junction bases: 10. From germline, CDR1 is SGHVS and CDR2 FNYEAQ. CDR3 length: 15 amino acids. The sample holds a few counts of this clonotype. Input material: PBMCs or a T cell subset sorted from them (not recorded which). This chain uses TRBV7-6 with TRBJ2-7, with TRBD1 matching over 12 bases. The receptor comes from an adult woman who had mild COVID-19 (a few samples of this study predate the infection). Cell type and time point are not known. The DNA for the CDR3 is TGTGCCAGCAAGCCGGGACAGGGGGCATCTTCCGAGCAGTACTTC. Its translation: CASKPGQGASSEQYF.